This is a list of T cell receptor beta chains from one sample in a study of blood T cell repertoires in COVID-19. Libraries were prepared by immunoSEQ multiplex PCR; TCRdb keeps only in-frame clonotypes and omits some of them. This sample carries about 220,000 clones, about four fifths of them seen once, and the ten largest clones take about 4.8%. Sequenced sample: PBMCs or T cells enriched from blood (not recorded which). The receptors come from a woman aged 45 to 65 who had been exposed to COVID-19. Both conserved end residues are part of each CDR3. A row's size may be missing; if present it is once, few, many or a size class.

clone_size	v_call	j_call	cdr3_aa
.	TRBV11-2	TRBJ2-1	CASSSRSGGANEQFF
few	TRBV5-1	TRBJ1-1	CASSLGSGAVMNTEAFF
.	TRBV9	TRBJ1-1	CASSVRGGTEAFF
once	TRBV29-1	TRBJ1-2	CSVEDRGLGPDYGYTF
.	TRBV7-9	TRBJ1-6	CASSTGTLSNSPLHF
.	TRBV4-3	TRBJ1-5	CASSSNGRRLVDNQPQHF
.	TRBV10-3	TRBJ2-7	CAIRTGGVLNEQYF
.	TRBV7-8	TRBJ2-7	CASSPYGYEQYF
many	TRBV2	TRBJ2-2	CASSVQGTGELFF
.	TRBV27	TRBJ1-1	CASSLFGDRGRAMNTEAFF
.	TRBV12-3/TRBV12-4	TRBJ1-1	CASRVLGREAFF
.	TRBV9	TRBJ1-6	CASSGRQGNSPLHF
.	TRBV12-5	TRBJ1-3	CASGSLRDRGNTIYF
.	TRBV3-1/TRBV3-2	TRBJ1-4	CASSPPGQLNEKLFF
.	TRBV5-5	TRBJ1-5	CASSFSDTNQPQHF
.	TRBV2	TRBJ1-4	CASGDRFLNEKLFF
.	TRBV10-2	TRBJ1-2	CASSESQGMGGYTF
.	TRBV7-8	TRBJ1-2	CASSLPGGSNYGYTF
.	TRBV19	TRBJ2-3	CASDRDTDTQYF
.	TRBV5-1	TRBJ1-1	CASSSYQGNTEAFF
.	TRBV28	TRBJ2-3	CASSSLDRDTDTQYF
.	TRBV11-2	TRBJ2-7	CASSPDAGTGFHYEQYF
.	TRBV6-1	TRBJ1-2	CASSEPQGNYGYTF
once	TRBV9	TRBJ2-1	CASSVSGDSYNEQFF
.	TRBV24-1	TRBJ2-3	CATSRGDTQYF
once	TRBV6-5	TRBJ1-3	CASSYSAGVVGNTIYF
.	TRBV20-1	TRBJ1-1	CSASGYTEAFF
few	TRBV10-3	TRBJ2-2	CAISGLAATGELFF
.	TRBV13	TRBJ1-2	CASSLGRGAEGGYTF
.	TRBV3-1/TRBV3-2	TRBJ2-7	CASSQDRVNEQYF
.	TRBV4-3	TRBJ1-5	CASSQDVRGISPQHF
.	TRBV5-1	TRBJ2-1	CASSGGLGGAYNEQFF
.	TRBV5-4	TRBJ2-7	CASTLRGSTYEQYF
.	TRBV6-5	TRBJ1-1	CASSSLGGGDTEAFF
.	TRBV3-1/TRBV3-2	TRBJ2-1	CASSPWRASNEQFF
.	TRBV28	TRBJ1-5	CASSEKQGWQPQHF
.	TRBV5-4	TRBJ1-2	CASSPDRAPYGYTF
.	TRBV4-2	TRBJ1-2	CASSQFDRDGYTF
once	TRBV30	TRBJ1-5	CAWSPSRGEPQHF
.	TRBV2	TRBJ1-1	CASSQTGGGTEAFF
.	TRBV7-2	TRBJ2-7	CASSLDSTEQYF
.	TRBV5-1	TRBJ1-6	CASSSWGQGAPLHF
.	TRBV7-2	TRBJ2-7	CASSLTGQGNYEQYF
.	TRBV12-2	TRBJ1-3	CASRLIAGGHSGNTIYF
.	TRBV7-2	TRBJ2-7	CASSFEGGFSYEQYF
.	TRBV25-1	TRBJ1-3	CASSEWGKGENTIYF
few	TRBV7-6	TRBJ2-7	CASSYGTSAYEQYF
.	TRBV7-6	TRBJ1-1	CASSPLLQGLNTEAFF
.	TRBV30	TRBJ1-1	CAWSGSDTEAFF
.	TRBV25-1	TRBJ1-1	CASSKTQGASTEAFF
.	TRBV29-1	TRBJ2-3	CSVAGGAGTDTQYF
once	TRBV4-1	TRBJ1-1	CASSPGQGEAFF
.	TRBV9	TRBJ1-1	CASSATSGPWNTEAFF
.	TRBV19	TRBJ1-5	CASSMGNSGVNQPQHF
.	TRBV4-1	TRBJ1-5	CASSQETGLNQPQHF
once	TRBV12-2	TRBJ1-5	CASRLERDREEAQHF
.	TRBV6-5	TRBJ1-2	CASTRSSLNYGYTF